The clone carrying this T cell receptor beta chain was detected ten times or more. The data originate from a study of CD4 and CD8 cells across lung adenocarcinoma regions. In TCRdb, the PCR reads were re-called with MiXCR into one record per CDR3 protein. The table includes some 25,000 distinct CDR3 sequences, around 53% detected once. CDR1 is MNHEY, CDR2 SMNVEV, per germline (reference sequence). This CDR3 contains 13 residues. Trimming took off 2 bases at V and 5 bases at J, with 9 bases between the two ends. Sequencing used CD8+ T cells from the center of a lung tumor. This sequence was found in a male donor with lung adenocarcinoma. The CD4 and CD8 labels of this study may be unreliable. J is TRBJ1-1 and V is TRBV27, with TRBD1 as a possible D gene (6 bases). The CDR3 spells CASSLQGRTEAFF. Written as DNA, the CDR3 is TGTGCCAGCAGTTTACAGGGGAGGACTGAAGCTTTCTTT.